This entry features one T cell receptor beta chain sequence. The data were taken from a study of radiotherapy plus CTLA-4 blockade in lung cancer. Study background: Objective response rate was more than 15%; disease control rate, less than 40%.

TCRdb's copy holds only in-frame clones and misses some; the assay was immunoSEQ multiplex PCR. The sample holds 57,000 or so clones, 77% seen once. CDR3 size: 16 residues. Deletions cut 0 bases from V and 0 bases from J, with 12 bases between. Germline-derived CDR1 and CDR2 are SGHRS and YFSETQ. This chain uses TRBV5-1 with TRBJ1-2, with TRBD1 as a possible D gene (6 bases). The sequenced sample was peripheral blood, obtained from a patient treated with radiotherapy plus ipilimumab. The TCR originated in a human donor with non-small cell lung cancer who had a complete response to radiotherapy plus ipilimumab. This chain's CDR3 is CASSLGWDNTNYGYTF. The CDR3 DNA is TGCGCCAGCAGCTTGGGTTGGGACAACACTAACTATGGCTACACCTTC.